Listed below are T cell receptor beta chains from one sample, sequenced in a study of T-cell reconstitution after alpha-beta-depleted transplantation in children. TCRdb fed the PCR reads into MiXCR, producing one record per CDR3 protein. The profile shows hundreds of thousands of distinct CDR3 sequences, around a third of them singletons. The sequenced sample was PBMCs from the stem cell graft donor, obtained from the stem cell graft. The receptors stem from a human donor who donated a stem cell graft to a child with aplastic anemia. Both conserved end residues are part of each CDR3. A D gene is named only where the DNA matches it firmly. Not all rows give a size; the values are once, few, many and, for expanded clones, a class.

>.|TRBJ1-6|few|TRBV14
CASSPGGSTLHF
TGTGCCAGCAGTCCCGGGGGGTCCACCCTCCACTTT
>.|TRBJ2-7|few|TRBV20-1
CSAGISGGVSYEQYF
TGCAGTGCTGGTATCTCCGGGGGAGTCTCCTACGAGCAGTACTTC
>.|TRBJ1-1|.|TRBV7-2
CASSLALPGANVNTEAFF
TGTGCCAGCAGCTTAGCACTTCCGGGGGCGAATGTAAACACTGAAGCTTTCTTT
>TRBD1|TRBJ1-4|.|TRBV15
CATSSGTEEKLFF
TGTGCCACCAGCTCCGGGACAGAAGAAAAACTGTTTTTT
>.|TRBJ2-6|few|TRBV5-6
CASSWGRSGANVLTF
TGTGCCAGCAGCTGGGGGAGGTCTGGGGCCAACGTCCTGACTTTC
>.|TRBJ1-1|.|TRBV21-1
CASSKGDASTEAFF
TGTGCCAGCAGCAAAGGGGACGCCAGCACTGAAGCTTTCTTT
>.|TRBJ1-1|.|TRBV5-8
CASSFRQSEAFF
TGTGCCAGCAGCTTCCGACAGTCTGAAGCTTTCTTT
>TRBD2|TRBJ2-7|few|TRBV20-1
CSARDRRLAGTVEQYF
TGCAGTGCTAGAGATCGTCGACTAGCGGGGACCGTGGAGCAGTACTTC
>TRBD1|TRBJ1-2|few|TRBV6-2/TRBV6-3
CATRPGGNYGYTF
TGTGCCACCCGGCCAGGGGGGAACTATGGCTACACCTTC
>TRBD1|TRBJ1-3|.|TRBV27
CASRTTGVDTIYF
TGTGCCAGCAGGACGACAGGGGTCGACACCATATATTTT
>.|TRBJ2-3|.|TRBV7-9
CAAAAPGANTQYF
TGTGCCGCTGCAGCCCCGGGAGCGAATACGCAGTATTTT
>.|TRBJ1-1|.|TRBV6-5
CASSYAGTGFMNTEAFF
TGTGCCAGCAGTTACGCCGGGACGGGATTCATGAACACTGAAGCTTTCTTT
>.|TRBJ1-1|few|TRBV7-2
CASSFGSRGTEAFF
TGTGCCAGCAGCTTCGGGAGTAGGGGCACTGAAGCTTTCTTT
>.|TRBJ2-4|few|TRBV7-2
CASSSGVAKNIQYF
TGTGCCAGCAGCTCTGGGGTAGCCAAAAACATTCAGTACTTC
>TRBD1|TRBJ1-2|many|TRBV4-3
CASSQNTDRVDGYTF
TGCGCCAGCAGCCAAAATACGGACAGGGTGGATGGCTACACCTTC
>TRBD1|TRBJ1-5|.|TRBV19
CASSIRQGTLQPQHF
TGTGCCAGTAGTATTAGACAGGGGACGTTGCAGCCCCAGCATTTT
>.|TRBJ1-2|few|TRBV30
CAWASTDRSSYTF
TGTGCCTGGGCATCTACCGACAGGTCAAGCTACACCTTC
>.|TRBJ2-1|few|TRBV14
CASSQDRGVGYNEQFF
TGTGCCAGCAGCCAAGATAGGGGAGTAGGGTACAATGAGCAGTTCTTC
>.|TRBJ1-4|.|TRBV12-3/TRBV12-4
CASTLSQGRNEKLFF
TGTGCCAGCACCCTAAGCCAGGGGCGAAATGAAAAACTGTTTTTT
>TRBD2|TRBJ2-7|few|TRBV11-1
CASSSSGALTSGRAYEQYF
TGTGCCAGCAGCTCTTCCGGGGCATTGACTAGCGGGAGGGCCTACGAGCAGTACTTC
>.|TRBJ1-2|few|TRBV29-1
CSVEDEGEPNYGYTF
TGCAGCGTTGAAGATGAGGGGGAGCCTAACTATGGCTACACCTTC
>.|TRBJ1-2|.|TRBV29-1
CSVEDQGAHYGYTF
TGCAGCGTTGAAGACCAAGGGGCGCACTATGGCTACACCTTC
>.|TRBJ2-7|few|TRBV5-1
CASSGGTENYEQYF
TGCGCCAGCAGCGGAGGGACAGAGAACTACGAGCAGTACTTC